The 8 T cell receptor beta chains in this list originate from one sample, sequenced in a study of human T cells and chemical hapten exposure. From the RACE reads, TCRdb called clonotypes with MiXCR, one entry per CDR3 protein. The table has over 130,000 distinct CDR3 sequences, about an eighth seen once; the top ten hold about 1.4%. Time point reported: patch test 2, 6 weeks after DPC sensitization. Treatment: therapeutic diphenylcyclopropenone sensitization with weekly scalp DPC. The sample here was whole blood, taken in connection with sensitization to the hapten diphenylcyclopropenone (DPC). All receptors come from a woman between 50 and 59 years old with alopecia areata. Some clones in this sample may be carry-over from other donors' samples.

V and J are TRBV9 and TRBJ1-1, with 8 bases that match TRBD1. The V gene's germline CDR1 is SGDLS and CDR2 YYNGEE. The CDR3 is 12 amino acids. Trimming cost V 3 bases and J 6 bases; bases outside gene matches: 1. The CDR3 region is CASSAQGAEAFF. The DNA of the CDR3 is TGTGCCAGCAGCGCACAGGGGGCTGAAGCTTTCTTT.

A few counts support this clonotype. V usage is TRBV12-3 or TRBV12-4 and J usage is TRBJ2-2, with 7 bases that match TRBD2. V was pared by 4 bases and J by 2 bases, with 4 bases of the junction left unmatched. CDR3 length: 15 amino acids. The CDR3 protein is CASSSSGANTGELFF. In DNA form, the CDR3 reads TGTGCCAGCAGTTCGAGCGGGGCCAACACCGGGGAGCTGTTTTTT.

This clonotype turned up a few times. V and J are TRBV18 and TRBJ1-1; no clear D gene. V gave up 0 bases and J gave up 4 bases, with 12 bases separating them. The CDR3 is made up of 15 amino acids. The V gene's germline CDR1 is KGHSH and CDR2 LQKENI. CDR3 in amino acids: CASSPPVRTGTEAFF. The CDR3 bases are TGTGCCAGCTCACCACCGGTCAGAACGGGCACTGAAGCTTTCTTT.

This clonotype occurred a few times. The rearrangement joins TRBV6-2 or TRBV6-3 to TRBJ2-1; 12 positions match TRBD2. CDR1 MNHEY and CDR2 SVGEGT come from the germline V gene. V gave up 4 bases and J gave up 5 bases; unmatched junction bases: 6. This CDR3 has 16 amino acids. The DNA of the CDR3 is TGTGCCAGCAGTTCCTCTAGCGGGAGGGCGAACAATGAGCAGTTCTTC. It encodes CASSSSSGRANNEQFF.

This clonotype was seen a handful of times. This rearrangement joins TRBV6-2 or TRBV6-3 to TRBJ2-7; TRBD1 matches 8 bases. The trim removed 4 bases at V and 2 bases at J, leaving 4 bases unmatched. In germline, CDR1 is MNHEY, CDR2 SVGEGT. The CDR3 loop spans 14 amino acids. As DNA, the CDR3 is TGTGCCAGCAGTTTGCAGGGGGCCCCCTACGAGCAGTACTTC. Translated, it gives CASSLQGAPYEQYF.

DNA for the CDR3: TGTGCCAGCAGTTTCGGCCCCGGGGGGCGGCACGAGCAGTACTTC. Amino acid sequence: CASSFGPGGRHEQYF. The chain uses TRBV28 and TRBJ2-7; tentative D call: TRBD2 (7 bases). Germline CDR1 reads MDHEN; CDR2 reads SYDVKM. The CDR3 runs to 15 residues. V lost 3 bases and J 5 bases, leaving 17 bases between the germline ends.

The rearrangement links TRBV20-1 to TRBJ2-3; D unresolved. V was clipped by 4 bases and J by 2 bases, with 7 bases between them. The CDR3 has 12 residues. Germline V CDR1 and CDR2: DFQATT, SNEGSKA (reference sequence). The CDR3 is CSATEYTDTQYF. The CDR3 coding sequence is TGCAGTGCTACTGAATACACAGATACGCAGTATTTT.

CDR3 sequence: CASSLEHRPYQETQYF. CDR3 nucleotide sequence: TGTGCCAGCAGCTTAGAGCATAGGCCCTACCAAGAGACCCAGTACTTC. This chain joins TRBV7-2 and TRBJ2-5; D call uncertain. Germline V gene data show CDR1 as SGHTA and CDR2 as FQGNSA. V was trimmed by 1 base and J by 0 bases, leaving 12 bases between them. This CDR3 spans 16 amino acids.